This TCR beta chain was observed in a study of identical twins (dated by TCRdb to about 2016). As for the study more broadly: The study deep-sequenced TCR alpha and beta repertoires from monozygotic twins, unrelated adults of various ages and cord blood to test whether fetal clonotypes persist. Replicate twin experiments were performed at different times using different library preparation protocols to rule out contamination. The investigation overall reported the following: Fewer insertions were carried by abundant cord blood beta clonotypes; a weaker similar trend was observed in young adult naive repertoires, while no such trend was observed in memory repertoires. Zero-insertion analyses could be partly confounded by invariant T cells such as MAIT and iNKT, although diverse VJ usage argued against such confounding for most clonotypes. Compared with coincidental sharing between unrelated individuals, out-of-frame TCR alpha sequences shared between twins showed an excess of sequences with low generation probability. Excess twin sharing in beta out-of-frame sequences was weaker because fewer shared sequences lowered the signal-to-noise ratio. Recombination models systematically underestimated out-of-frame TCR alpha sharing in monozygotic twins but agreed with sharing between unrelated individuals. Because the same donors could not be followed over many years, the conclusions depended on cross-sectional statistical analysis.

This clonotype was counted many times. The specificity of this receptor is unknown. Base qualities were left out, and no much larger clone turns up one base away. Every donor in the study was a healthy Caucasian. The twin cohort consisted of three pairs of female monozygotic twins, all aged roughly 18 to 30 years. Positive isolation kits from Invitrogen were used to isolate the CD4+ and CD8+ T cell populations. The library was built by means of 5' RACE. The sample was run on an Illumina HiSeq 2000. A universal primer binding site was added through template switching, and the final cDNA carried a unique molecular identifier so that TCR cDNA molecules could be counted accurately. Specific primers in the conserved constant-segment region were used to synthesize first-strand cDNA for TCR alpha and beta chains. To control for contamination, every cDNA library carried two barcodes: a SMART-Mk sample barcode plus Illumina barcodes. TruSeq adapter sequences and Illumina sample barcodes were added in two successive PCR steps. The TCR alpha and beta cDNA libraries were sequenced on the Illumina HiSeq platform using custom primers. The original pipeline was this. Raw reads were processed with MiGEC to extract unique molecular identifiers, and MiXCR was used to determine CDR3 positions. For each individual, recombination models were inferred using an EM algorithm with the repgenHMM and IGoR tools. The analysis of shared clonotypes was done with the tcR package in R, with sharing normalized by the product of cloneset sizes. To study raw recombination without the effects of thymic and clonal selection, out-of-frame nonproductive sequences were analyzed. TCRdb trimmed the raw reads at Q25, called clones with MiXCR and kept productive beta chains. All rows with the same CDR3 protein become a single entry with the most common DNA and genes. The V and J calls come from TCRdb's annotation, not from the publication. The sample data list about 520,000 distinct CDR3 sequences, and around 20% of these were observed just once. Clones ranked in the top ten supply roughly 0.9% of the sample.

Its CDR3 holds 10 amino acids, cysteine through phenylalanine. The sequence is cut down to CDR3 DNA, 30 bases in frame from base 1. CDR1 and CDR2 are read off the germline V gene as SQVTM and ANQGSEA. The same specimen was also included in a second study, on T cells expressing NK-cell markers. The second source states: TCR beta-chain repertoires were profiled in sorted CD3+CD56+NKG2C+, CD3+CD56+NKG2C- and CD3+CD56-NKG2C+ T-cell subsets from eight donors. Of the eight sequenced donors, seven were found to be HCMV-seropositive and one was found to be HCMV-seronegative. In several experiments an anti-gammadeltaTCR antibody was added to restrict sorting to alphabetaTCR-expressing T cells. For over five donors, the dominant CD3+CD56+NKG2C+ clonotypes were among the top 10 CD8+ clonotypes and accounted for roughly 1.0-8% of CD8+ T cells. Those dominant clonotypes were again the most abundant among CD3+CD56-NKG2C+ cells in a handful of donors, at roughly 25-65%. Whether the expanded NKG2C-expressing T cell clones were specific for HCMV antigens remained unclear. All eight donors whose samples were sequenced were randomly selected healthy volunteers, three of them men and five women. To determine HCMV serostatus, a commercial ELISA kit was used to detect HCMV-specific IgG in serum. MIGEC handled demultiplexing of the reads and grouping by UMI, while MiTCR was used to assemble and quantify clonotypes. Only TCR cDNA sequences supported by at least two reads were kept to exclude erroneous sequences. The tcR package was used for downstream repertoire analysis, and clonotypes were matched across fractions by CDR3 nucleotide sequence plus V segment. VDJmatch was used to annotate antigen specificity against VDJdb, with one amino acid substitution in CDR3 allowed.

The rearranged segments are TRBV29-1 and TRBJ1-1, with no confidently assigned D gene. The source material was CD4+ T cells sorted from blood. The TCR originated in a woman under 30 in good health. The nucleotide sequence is TGCAGTGCCGGGCACACTGAAGCTTTCTTT. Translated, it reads CSAGHTEAFF.